The rows below give T cell receptor beta chains drawn from one sample of a study of PD-1 blockade in mismatch repair-deficient tumors. Only in-frame clones appear in the TCRdb table, and some are missing; sequencing was by immunoSEQ multiplex PCR. There are roughly 120,000 clones in the sample; roughly 86% occur only once, and about 10% lies in the top ten. The specimen was peripheral blood, collected approximately 70 weeks after starting pembrolizumab. The receptors here all came from an adult with mismatch repair-deficient cancer. Each CDR3 is given with its conserved first and last residue. Each record gives: clone size, V gene, J gene, D gene, CDR3 protein, CDR3 DNA. A D gene is named only where the DNA matches it firmly. Size tells how often a clone was seen (once, few, many) or the class of an expanded clone, and some rows leave it out.

abundance: -; v_gene: TRBV19; j_gene: TRBJ2-7; d_gene: -; CDR3aa: CATETAYEQYF; CDR3nt: TGTGCCACCGAGACTGCCTACGAGCAGTACTTC
abundance: -; v_gene: TRBV7-8; j_gene: TRBJ2-2; d_gene: TRBD2; CDR3aa: CASSLSWGGTGELFF; CDR3nt: TGTGCCAGCAGCTTATCATGGGGGGGTACCGGGGAGCTGTTTTTT
abundance: -; v_gene: TRBV7-2; j_gene: TRBJ2-7; d_gene: -; CDR3aa: CASSLELGRGREQYF; CDR3nt: TGTGCCAGCAGCTTAGAACTAGGGAGGGGGCGCGAGCAGTACTTC
abundance: -; v_gene: TRBV27; j_gene: TRBJ1-4; d_gene: -; CDR3aa: CASSLVSGVEEKLFF; CDR3nt: TGTGCCAGCAGTTTAGTCTCGGGGGTTGAGGAAAAACTGTTTTTT
abundance: -; v_gene: TRBV7-8; j_gene: TRBJ1-2; d_gene: TRBD1; CDR3aa: CASSPWTGSPLGYTF; CDR3nt: TGTGCCAGCAGCCCCTGGACAGGATCGCCATTGGGCTACACCTTC
abundance: few; v_gene: TRBV5-6; j_gene: TRBJ1-1; d_gene: -; CDR3aa: CASSFGPEAFF; CDR3nt: TGTGCCAGCAGCTTTGGTCCTGAAGCTTTCTTT
abundance: -; v_gene: TRBV5-1; j_gene: TRBJ1-5; d_gene: -; CDR3aa: CASSLDSNQPQHF; CDR3nt: TGCGCCAGCAGCTTGGATAGCAATCAGCCCCAGCATTTT
abundance: few; v_gene: TRBV28; j_gene: TRBJ1-5; d_gene: -; CDR3aa: CASSLRQVNQPQHF; CDR3nt: TGTGCCAGCAGTTTGAGACAGGTCAATCAGCCCCAGCATTTT
abundance: -; v_gene: TRBV29-1; j_gene: TRBJ2-2; d_gene: -; CDR3aa: CSVELAENFGELFF; CDR3nt: TGCAGCGTTGAATTGGCAGAAAACTTCGGGGAGCTGTTTTTT
abundance: -; v_gene: TRBV27; j_gene: TRBJ2-5; d_gene: -; CDR3aa: CASSGFGGDDQETQYF; CDR3nt: TGTGCCAGCAGTGGCTTCGGAGGGGACGACCAAGAGACCCAGTACTTC
abundance: -; v_gene: TRBV5-1; j_gene: TRBJ2-1; d_gene: TRBD1; CDR3aa: CASSRPQGQNEQFF; CDR3nt: TGCGCCAGCAGCCGTCCACAGGGACAGAATGAGCAGTTCTTC
abundance: -; v_gene: TRBV29-1; j_gene: TRBJ2-7; d_gene: -; CDR3aa: CSVEDKRGYEQYF; CDR3nt: TGCAGCGTTGAAGATAAACGTGGCTACGAGCAGTACTTC
abundance: -; v_gene: TRBV7-8; j_gene: TRBJ2-7; d_gene: -; CDR3aa: CASSLTLAQGSEQYF; CDR3nt: TGTGCCAGCAGCTTAACGCTGGCCCAGGGTTCCGAGCAGTACTTC
abundance: -; v_gene: TRBV4-3; j_gene: TRBJ1-4; d_gene: TRBD1; CDR3aa: CASSQTGQGHEKLFF; CDR3nt: TGCGCCAGCAGCCAAACCGGACAGGGACATGAAAAACTGTTTTTT
abundance: -; v_gene: TRBV5-3; j_gene: TRBJ2-7; d_gene: -; CDR3aa: CARNGIVGPYEQYF; CDR3nt: TGTGCCAGAAACGGGATAGTGGGCCCCTACGAGCAGTACTTC
abundance: -; v_gene: TRBV7-2; j_gene: TRBJ2-7; d_gene: -; CDR3aa: CASSLVGGSTYEQYF; CDR3nt: TGTGCCAGCAGCTTGGTAGGGGGTTCTACCTACGAGCAGTACTTC
abundance: -; v_gene: TRBV2; j_gene: TRBJ1-2; d_gene: TRBD1; CDR3aa: CASSPPWTGDGYTF; CDR3nt: TGTGCCAGCAGTCCACCCTGGACAGGGGATGGCTACACCTTC
abundance: few; v_gene: TRBV15; j_gene: TRBJ2-7; d_gene: -; CDR3aa: CATSSGFESFF; CDR3nt: TGTGCCACCAGTTCAGGGTTTGAGAGCTTCTTC
abundance: -; v_gene: TRBV15; j_gene: TRBJ2-4; d_gene: -; CDR3aa: CATSRSLNLRGAKNIQYF; CDR3nt: TGTGCCACCAGCAGAAGTCTGAACCTTAGGGGGGCCAAAAACATTCAGTACTTC
abundance: -; v_gene: TRBV7-9; j_gene: TRBJ2-7; d_gene: TRBD2; CDR3aa: CASSPPGLAGYEQYF; CDR3nt: TGTGCCAGCAGCCCCCCGGGACTAGCGGGGTACGAGCAGTACTTC
abundance: -; v_gene: TRBV27; j_gene: TRBJ2-1; d_gene: -; CDR3aa: CASSLSLHEQFF; CDR3nt: TGTGCCAGCAGTTTATCCTTACATGAGCAGTTCTTC
abundance: -; v_gene: TRBV27; j_gene: TRBJ2-5; d_gene: TRBD2; CDR3aa: CASSLWAGRRETQYF; CDR3nt: TGTGCCAGCAGTTTATGGGCCGGGAGGAGAGAGACCCAGTACTTC
abundance: few; v_gene: TRBV4-1; j_gene: TRBJ2-2; d_gene: TRBD2; CDR3aa: CASSHKGTSGSGGGELFF; CDR3nt: TGCGCCAGCAGCCATAAGGGGACTAGCGGGAGCGGTGGCGGGGAGCTGTTTTTT
abundance: -; v_gene: TRBV14; j_gene: TRBJ2-3; d_gene: -; CDR3aa: CASSQVPRSGGPSTDTQYF; CDR3nt: TGTGCCAGCAGCCAAGTTCCGCGGTCTGGCGGCCCTAGCACAGATACGCAGTATTTT
abundance: -; v_gene: TRBV7-3; j_gene: TRBJ2-5; d_gene: -; CDR3aa: CASSLSREETQYF; CDR3nt: TGTGCCAGCAGCTTATCTCGGGAAGAGACCCAGTACTTC
abundance: -; v_gene: TRBV30; j_gene: TRBJ2-3; d_gene: TRBD2; CDR3aa: CAWSERGRDTQYF; CDR3nt: TGTGCCTGGAGTGAGCGGGGGAGGGATACGCAGTATTTT
abundance: few; v_gene: TRBV7-6; j_gene: TRBJ2-7; d_gene: -; CDR3aa: CASSLGQDYEQYF; CDR3nt: TGTGCCAGCAGCTTAGGACAGGATTACGAGCAGTACTTC
abundance: -; v_gene: TRBV30; j_gene: TRBJ2-2; d_gene: TRBD1; CDR3aa: CASPGTGLTGELFF; CDR3nt: TGTGCCTCTCCCGGGACAGGGTTGACCGGGGAGCTGTTTTTT
abundance: -; v_gene: TRBV6-1; j_gene: TRBJ2-7; d_gene: -; CDR3aa: CASPQPGPQYF; CDR3nt: TGTGCCAGCCCCCAGCCCGGTCCGCAGTACTTC
abundance: -; v_gene: TRBV11-3; j_gene: TRBJ2-7; d_gene: -; CDR3aa: CASSPRGEAYEQYF; CDR3nt: TGTGCCAGCAGCCCCAGGGGGGAGGCCTACGAGCAGTACTTC
abundance: -; v_gene: TRBV7-9; j_gene: TRBJ2-3; d_gene: TRBD2; CDR3aa: CATRLAESTDTQYF; CDR3nt: TGTGCCACACGACTAGCAGAAAGCACAGATACGCAGTATTTT
abundance: once; v_gene: TRBV9; j_gene: TRBJ1-5; d_gene: -; CDR3aa: CASSTGGVGQPQHF; CDR3nt: TGTGCCAGCAGCACGGGGGGCGTTGGTCAGCCCCAGCATTTT
abundance: -; v_gene: TRBV7-9; j_gene: TRBJ2-5; d_gene: TRBD1; CDR3aa: CASTRDRWVRETQYF; CDR3nt: TGTGCCAGCACCCGGGACAGATGGGTCCGGGAGACCCAGTACTTC
abundance: -; v_gene: TRBV5-1; j_gene: TRBJ1-2; d_gene: -; CDR3aa: CASSLAEQDYGYTF; CDR3nt: TGCGCCAGCAGCTTGGCGGAACAAGACTATGGCTACACCTTC
abundance: -; v_gene: TRBV5-1; j_gene: TRBJ2-7; d_gene: TRBD2; CDR3aa: CASSYGTTRGPYEQYF; CDR3nt: TGCGCCAGCAGCTACGGGACTACCCGGGGCCCCTACGAGCAGTACTTC
abundance: -; v_gene: TRBV6-1; j_gene: TRBJ1-2; d_gene: TRBD1; CDR3aa: CASIGITGGLYGYTF; CDR3nt: TGTGCCAGCATTGGGATCACAGGGGGCCTCTATGGCTACACCTTC
abundance: -; v_gene: TRBV6-5; j_gene: TRBJ1-3; d_gene: -; CDR3aa: CASSPGGGYGNTIYF; CDR3nt: TGTGCCAGCAGCCCTGGAGGGGGGTACGGAAACACCATATATTTT
abundance: -; v_gene: TRBV7-6; j_gene: TRBJ1-4; d_gene: -; CDR3aa: CASSFLRGELFF; CDR3nt: TGTGCCAGCAGCTTTCTAAGGGGAGAACTGTTTTTT
abundance: -; v_gene: TRBV9; j_gene: TRBJ1-1; d_gene: TRBD1; CDR3aa: CASSPGTGGTEAFF; CDR3nt: TGTGCCAGCAGCCCAGGGACAGGGGGCACTGAAGCTTTCTTT
abundance: -; v_gene: TRBV5-6; j_gene: TRBJ2-7; d_gene: TRBD2; CDR3aa: CASSLSLAGAYEQYF; CDR3nt: TGTGCCAGCAGCTTGAGCTTAGCGGGAGCCTACGAGCAGTACTTC
abundance: -; v_gene: TRBV6-1; j_gene: TRBJ1-5; d_gene: -; CDR3aa: CASSDPRQVRNQPQHF; CDR3nt: TGTGCCAGCAGTGACCCGCGACAGGTCCGGAATCAGCCCCAGCATTTT
abundance: -; v_gene: TRBV10-2; j_gene: TRBJ1-2; d_gene: TRBD1; CDR3aa: CASSAGTGGPNYGYTF; CDR3nt: TGCGCCAGCAGCGCCGGGACAGGGGGACCTAACTATGGCTACACCTTC
abundance: -; v_gene: TRBV18; j_gene: TRBJ1-1; d_gene: -; CDR3aa: CASSPRGVIAAEAFF; CDR3nt: TGTGCCAGCTCACCTAGGGGTGTGATAGCCGCTGAAGCTTTCTTT
abundance: -; v_gene: TRBV6-1; j_gene: TRBJ1-3; d_gene: TRBD1; CDR3aa: CASSRGDRANTIYF; CDR3nt: TGTGCCAGCAGTAGAGGCGACAGGGCAAACACCATATATTTT
abundance: -; v_gene: TRBV7-9; j_gene: TRBJ1-1; d_gene: TRBD1; CDR3aa: CASSPPGQGRNTEAFF; CDR3nt: TGTGCCAGCAGCCCGCCAGGACAGGGCAGGAACACTGAAGCTTTCTTT
abundance: -; v_gene: TRBV5-8; j_gene: TRBJ2-1; d_gene: TRBD2; CDR3aa: CASRNLAGANEQFF; CDR3nt: TGTGCCAGCAGGAACCTAGCGGGAGCCAATGAGCAGTTCTTC
abundance: -; v_gene: TRBV6-1; j_gene: TRBJ2-1; d_gene: TRBD2; CDR3aa: CASRDGLAGDEQFF; CDR3nt: TGTGCCAGCAGGGATGGACTAGCGGGAGACGAGCAGTTCTTC
abundance: -; v_gene: TRBV11-3; j_gene: TRBJ2-1; d_gene: -; CDR3aa: CASSAGRFWSRNNEQFF; CDR3nt: TGTGCCAGCAGCGCCGGCAGGTTCTGGTCCAGGAACAATGAGCAGTTCTTC
abundance: -; v_gene: TRBV14; j_gene: TRBJ2-1; d_gene: TRBD2; CDR3aa: CASSQGSSGNEQFF; CDR3nt: TGTGCCAGCAGCCAAGGATCTAGCGGGAATGAGCAGTTCTTC